The next 11 T cell receptor beta chains were all read from a single sample in a study of blood T cell repertoires in COVID-19. Libraries were prepared by immunoSEQ multiplex PCR; TCRdb keeps only in-frame clonotypes and omits some of them. The sample contains around 500,000 clones, approximately 90% of which appear only once. The sequencing input was PBMCs or T cells enriched from blood (not recorded which). The receptors were sampled from a woman in her sixties who had recovered from COVID-19.

This rearrangement joins TRBV5-1 to TRBJ2-7, with TRBD1 identical over 8 bases. Germline trimming cut 2 bases from V and 0 bases from J; bases unmatched to any gene: 7. Germline-derived CDR1 and CDR2 are SGHRS and YFSETQ. The CDR3 covers 16 residues. The CDR3 DNA follows: TGCGCCAGCAGCTTAACAGGGGGAACTAACTCCTACGAGCAGTACTTC. It is translated as CASSLTGGTNSYEQYF.

The rearrangement uses TRBV3-1 (or the pseudogene TRBV3-2) and TRBJ1-6; unclear D gene. Germline CDR1 LGHDT, CDR2 YNNKEL (reference sequence). The CDR3 sequence is 17 residues long. Trimming left V 2 bases short and J 10 bases short, with 21 bases between. CDR3: CASSQKGGIWPGSPLHF. CDR3 nucleotide sequence: TGTGCCAGCAGCCAAAAAGGAGGGATATGGCCTGGGTCACCCCTCCACTTT.

The genes are TRBV5-4 and TRBJ2-5, with D perhaps matching TRBD2 (6 bases). The germline gives CDR1 SGHNT, CDR2 YYREEE (reference sequence). The V end lost 1 base, the J end lost 0 bases, and 10 bases lay between the germline ends. This CDR3 region has 15 residues. The CDR3, as DNA: TGTGCCAGCAGCTTGAATGGGGGGTACCAAGAGACCCAGTACTTC. This encodes CASSLNGGYQETQYF.

This clone showed up just once. The rearrangement uses TRBV3-1 (or the pseudogene TRBV3-2) and TRBJ2-1; 7 bases line up with TRBD2. The germline CDR1 and CDR2 sequences are LGHDT and YNNKEL (reference sequence). The J segment lost 3 bases and the V segment lost 1 base, leaving 18 bases of the junction unmatched. The length of the CDR3 is 20 residues. The CDR3 region has the DNA TGTGCCAGCAGCCAAGGCCGTATTGCCGGGACTACTCCCCTCTACAATGAGCAGTTCTTC. Protein sequence: CASSQGRIAGTTPLYNEQFF.

V gene TRBV19 combines with J gene TRBJ2-7; TRBD2 aligns across 8 bases. The J segment lost 6 bases and the V segment lost 11 bases, leaving 6 bases of the junction unmatched. The CDR3 length is 11 residues. Germline V gives CDR1 LNHDA, CDR2 SQIVND (reference sequence). The CDR3 bases are TGTGCCTCCGGGAGGGCCGGCGAGCAGTACTTC. It translates to CASGRAGEQYF. Based on the CDR3 plus reference TRBV19 and TRBJ2-7, the full variable domain is DGGITQSPKYLFRKEGQNVTLSCEQNLNHDAMYWYRQDPGQGLRLIYYSQIVNDFQKGDIAEGYSVSREKKESFPLTVTSAQKNPTAFYLCASGRAGEQYFGPGTRLTVT.

The CDR3, as DNA: TGCAGCGCCGGGGGGGACAGAAATGAAAAACTGTTTTTT. This codes for CSAGGDRNEKLFF. J is TRBJ1-4 and V is TRBV29-1; 7 bases line up with TRBD1. This CDR3 region has 13 residues. Germline V gives CDR1 SQVTM, CDR2 ANQGSEA. The trim removed 7 bases at V and 5 bases at J, leaving 7 bases unmatched.

The chain carries TRBV10-1 and TRBJ2-1; D may be TRBD2 (5 bases). Germline V gene data show CDR1 as WNHNN and CDR2 as SYGVQD (reference sequence). There are 16 residues in the CDR3. V was clipped by 5 bases and J by 0 bases, with 14 bases between them. This chain's CDR3 is CASSQTGFPSYNEQFF. The CDR3 coding sequence is TGCGCCAGCAGTCAGACGGGGTTTCCCTCCTACAATGAGCAGTTCTTC.

V is TRBV28 and J is TRBJ2-5; 10 bases map to TRBD1. The CDR3 consists of 16 residues. Per germline, CDR1 MDHEN and CDR2 SYDVKM. V dropped 2 bases and J dropped 2; count of bases not matched to a gene: 5. The CDR3 is CASSLGGQGPQETQYF. CDR3 bases: TGTGCCAGCAGTTTAGGGGGACAGGGGCCACAAGAGACCCAGTACTTC.

This clone was picked up one time. V is TRBV11-2 and J is TRBJ2-1; TRBD2 matches at 13 bases. Trimming removed 1 base from V and 4 bases from J; junction bases left unmatched: 4. This CDR3 contains 17 residues. Germline V gene data show CDR1 as SGHAT and CDR2 as FQNNGV. The CDR3 is CASSLVLTSGGYNEQFF. For the CDR3, the DNA is TGTGCCAGCAGCTTAGTCCTGACTAGCGGGGGGTACAATGAGCAGTTCTTC.

This clone appeared a single time. The chain has TRBV2 and TRBJ1-1, with 9 nucleotides matching TRBD1. Germline V gene lookup returns CDR1 SNHLY and CDR2 FYNNEI. The junction had 8 bases not matched to a gene; V was cut back by 6 bases and J by 3 bases. The CDR3 consists of 15 residues. The CDR3 sequence: CASRGWTGVDTEAFF. In nucleotides, the CDR3 is TGTGCCAGCAGGGGATGGACAGGGGTGGACACTGAAGCTTTCTTT. The complete variable domain, with remaining parts taken from reference TRBV2 and TRBJ1-1, reads EPEVTQTPSHQVTQMGQEVILRCVPISNHLYFYWYRQILGQKVEFLVSFYNNEISEKSEIFDDQFSVERPDGSNFTLKIRSTKLEDSAMYFCASRGWTGVDTEAFFGQGTRLTVV.

V is TRBV3-1 (or the pseudogene TRBV3-2) and J is TRBJ1-5, with 9 bases that match TRBD1. With V trimmed by 3 bases and J by 7 bases, 7 bases remained unmatched. CDR1 LGHDT and CDR2 YNNKEL come from the germline V gene (reference sequence). The CDR3 is 15 residues long. CDR3 in DNA: TGTGCCAGCAGCCAGGGGACAGGGAGTTACCAGCCCCAGCATTTT. Translated: CASSQGTGSYQPQHF.